A single T cell receptor beta chain is shown here with its context. Its cognate antigen is unknown. The primer mix had 60 Vbeta and 13 Jbeta primers. Some clones are missing from TCRdb's copy, which holds only in-frame ones; the method was immunoSEQ multiplex PCR. This table holds 310,000 or so clones, over 85% found once. This sample was taken from a study of cytomegalovirus exposure and HLA in healthy donors. Study-wide results and caveats: Most TCR sequences were uncommon, yet certain public TCRs appeared in many donors. In a later analysis, specific HLA alleles were associated with some 16,000 TCR beta sequences at a 0.05 false discovery rate. Productive status was seen about 87% or about 30% of the time for most TCR beta V segments in an earlier analysis.

The CDR3 is 14 amino acids. Germline values: CDR1 SGHDN, CDR2 FVKESK. J was trimmed by 11 bases and V by 5 bases; bases with no gene match: 8. This clonotype was sampled from a woman in her late teens or twenties in good health and CMV-seronegative. Sequences were obtained from PBMCs. The chain is built from TRBV14 and TRBJ1-6; 8 nucleotides agree with TRBD1. The CDR3 DNA reads as TGTGCCAGCAGCGTGACAGGGGCGCCTCCACCCCTCCACTTT. Translated, it gives CASSVTGAPPPLHF.